This TCR beta chain was obtained from a study of T cells after posttransplantation cyclophosphamide. V was clipped by 4 bases and J by 3 bases, with 13 bases between them. The CDR3 has 14 residues. The germline gives CDR1 SGHTA, CDR2 FQGNSA. This clone was seen a single time. Clones were read by immunoSEQ multiplex PCR, and TCRdb kept only the in-frame ones, dropping some. The repertoire includes 32,000 or so clones, roughly 90% of them detected once, and just under 15% sits in the top ten. Sequencing used PBMCs. This clonotype originated in a middle-aged woman with a blood cancer, CMV-positive, and with a related stem cell donor. V and J are TRBV7-2 and TRBJ2-7, with D possibly being TRBD1 (6 bases). The CDR3 loop reads CASSSQGRRYEQYF. Here the CDR3 DNA reads TGTGCCAGCAGCTCACAGGGAAGACGCTACGAGCAGTACTTC.